Listed below are T cell receptor beta chains from one sample, sequenced in a study of blood T cell repertoires in COVID-19. TCRdb's table, derived via immunoSEQ multiplex PCR, lists solely in-frame clones and lacks some. The sample has 30,000 to 40,000 clones, about 85% seen once. The material sequenced was peripheral blood. All receptors derive from a man between 60 and 70 years old with COVID-19, enrolled during active disease. Both conserved end residues are part of each CDR3. The order of the fields is D gene, V gene, clone size, J gene, CDR3 DNA, CDR3 protein. A D gene is named only where the DNA matches it firmly. Clone sizes are given selectively: once, few, many, or a class where the clone is expanded.

d_gene: NA; v_gene: TRBV12-3/TRBV12-4; abundance: NA; j_gene: TRBJ2-1; CDR3nt: TGTGCCAGCACCACTAGGTCCAATGAGCAGTTCTTC; CDR3aa: CASTTRSNEQFF
d_gene: NA; v_gene: TRBV5-4; abundance: NA; j_gene: TRBJ1-1; CDR3nt: TGTGCCAGCAGCATGGTGGAGGGAAGCACTGAAGCTTTCTTT; CDR3aa: CASSMVEGSTEAFF
d_gene: NA; v_gene: TRBV5-8; abundance: NA; j_gene: TRBJ1-4; CDR3nt: TGTGCCAGCAGCTTATTGGGGCTAGGTGAAAAACTGTTTTTT; CDR3aa: CASSLLGLGEKLFF
d_gene: NA; v_gene: TRBV5-5; abundance: few; j_gene: TRBJ2-1; CDR3nt: TGTGCCAGCAGCTCGGGGACACGGCAAATCAATGAGCAGTTCTTC; CDR3aa: CASSSGTRQINEQFF
d_gene: NA; v_gene: TRBV5-1; abundance: NA; j_gene: TRBJ2-2; CDR3nt: TGCGCCAGCATCGGACAAGACACCGGGGAGCTGTTTTTT; CDR3aa: CASIGQDTGELFF
d_gene: NA; v_gene: TRBV14; abundance: NA; j_gene: TRBJ1-1; CDR3nt: TGTGCCAGCAGCCCCAGGGGACTATTATTGAACACTGAAGCTTTCTTT; CDR3aa: CASSPRGLLLNTEAFF
d_gene: NA; v_gene: TRBV30; abundance: NA; j_gene: TRBJ1-4; CDR3nt: TGTGCCTGGAACCACCCGGGACTGCCGAATGAAAAACTGTTTTTT; CDR3aa: CAWNHPGLPNEKLFF
d_gene: TRBD1; v_gene: TRBV6-2/TRBV6-3; abundance: NA; j_gene: TRBJ1-5; CDR3nt: TGTGCCAGCAGTTATGCCGGGACAGCCCAGCCCCAGCATTTT; CDR3aa: CASSYAGTAQPQHF
d_gene: TRBD1; v_gene: TRBV6-5; abundance: NA; j_gene: TRBJ1-4; CDR3nt: TGTGCCAGCAGTTTGGACAGGGGCCGGGAAAAACTGTTTTTT; CDR3aa: CASSLDRGREKLFF
d_gene: NA; v_gene: TRBV12-3/TRBV12-4; abundance: NA; j_gene: TRBJ1-1; CDR3nt: TGTGCCAGCAATCACCCGGGACACCCCGGAACTTTCTTT; CDR3aa: CASNHPGHPGTFF
d_gene: TRBD1; v_gene: TRBV6-5; abundance: NA; j_gene: TRBJ1-1; CDR3nt: TGTGCCAGCATCCCGACAGGGTTGTACACTGAAGCTTTCTTT; CDR3aa: CASIPTGLYTEAFF
d_gene: NA; v_gene: TRBV6-5; abundance: few; j_gene: TRBJ1-2; CDR3nt: TGTGCCAGCAGTCTTAAACAGGGAAGCTATGGCTACACCTTC; CDR3aa: CASSLKQGSYGYTF
d_gene: TRBD1; v_gene: TRBV2; abundance: NA; j_gene: TRBJ1-6; CDR3nt: TGTGCCAGCACCCGGGACAGGGGAGCTTCACCCCTCCACTTT; CDR3aa: CASTRDRGASPLHF
d_gene: TRBD1; v_gene: TRBV2; abundance: NA; j_gene: TRBJ1-4; CDR3nt: TGTGCCAGCAGTGAACTACAGGGGGCGGCTAATGAAAAACTGTTTTTT; CDR3aa: CASSELQGAANEKLFF
d_gene: TRBD1; v_gene: TRBV18; abundance: NA; j_gene: TRBJ1-1; CDR3nt: TGTGCCAGCTCACCTCCCCGCCCAGGGGGCACTCGGAACACTGAAGCTTTCTTT; CDR3aa: CASSPPRPGGTRNTEAFF
d_gene: TRBD1; v_gene: TRBV6-2/TRBV6-3; abundance: NA; j_gene: TRBJ1-2; CDR3nt: TGTGCCAGCAGCCACCGTAGAGGGGGACAGGGGTATGGCTACACCTTC; CDR3aa: CASSHRRGGQGYGYTF
d_gene: TRBD1; v_gene: TRBV10-2; abundance: NA; j_gene: TRBJ1-2; CDR3nt: TGCGCCAGCAGTGGGGGGACAGGGGTAGGTGGCTACACCTTC; CDR3aa: CASSGGTGVGGYTF
d_gene: NA; v_gene: TRBV5-5; abundance: NA; j_gene: TRBJ1-2; CDR3nt: TGTGCCAGCGGTCAGGGGAACTATGGCTACACCTTC; CDR3aa: CASGQGNYGYTF
d_gene: NA; v_gene: TRBV7-2; abundance: once; j_gene: TRBJ2-2; CDR3nt: TGTGCCAGCAGCTTAGACAACCGGGGCGGGGAGCTGTTTTTT; CDR3aa: CASSLDNRGGELFF
d_gene: NA; v_gene: TRBV25-1; abundance: NA; j_gene: TRBJ2-2; CDR3nt: TGTGCCAGCAGTGACCCCCAGAGGGAGCTGTTTTTT; CDR3aa: CASSDPQRELFF
d_gene: TRBD1; v_gene: TRBV5-4; abundance: NA; j_gene: TRBJ1-3; CDR3nt: TGTGCCAGCAGCCCGGGACAGGGGACTGGAAACACCATATATTTT; CDR3aa: CASSPGQGTGNTIYF
d_gene: NA; v_gene: TRBV19; abundance: NA; j_gene: TRBJ1-1; CDR3nt: TGTGCCAGTAGTATAGCCCTCGGACTGCTTCTGAACACTGAAGCTTTCTTT; CDR3aa: CASSIALGLLLNTEAFF
d_gene: NA; v_gene: TRBV5-5; abundance: NA; j_gene: TRBJ1-3; CDR3nt: TGTGCCAGCAGCTTGGAACAACCCCTGCCTGGAAACACCATATATTTT; CDR3aa: CASSLEQPLPGNTIYF
d_gene: TRBD1; v_gene: TRBV5-5; abundance: NA; j_gene: TRBJ2-7; CDR3nt: TGTGCCAGCAGCTTCCAGGACAGGGCGACCTACGAGCAGTACTTC; CDR3aa: CASSFQDRATYEQYF
d_gene: TRBD1; v_gene: TRBV3-1/TRBV3-2; abundance: few; j_gene: TRBJ1-2; CDR3nt: TGTGCCAGCGCAGGGGGTTCCCCTGGCTACACCTTC; CDR3aa: CASAGGSPGYTF
d_gene: TRBD2; v_gene: TRBV19; abundance: NA; j_gene: TRBJ2-2; CDR3nt: TGTGCCAGTACTAGCGGCGAGGGCCGCGGCACCGGGGAGCTGTTTTTT; CDR3aa: CASTSGEGRGTGELFF